Below, 4 T cell receptor beta chains from the same sample are listed, as sequenced in a study of human T cells and chemical hapten exposure. TCRdb reprocessed the RACE reads via MiXCR and lists one record per CDR3 protein. The sample yields fewer than 500,000 distinct CDR3 sequences, roughly 4.8% seen once. Sample time point: patch test 1, 2 weeks after DPC sensitization. Sample treatment: therapeutic diphenylcyclopropenone sensitization with weekly scalp DPC. The sample consisted of whole blood, taken in connection with sensitization to the hapten diphenylcyclopropenone (DPC). These receptors were collected from a woman aged 45-59 years with alopecia areata. Some clones in this sample may be carry-over from other donors' samples.

This clonotype was seen at least ten times. This sequence joins TRBV29-1 and TRBJ2-1; the D is unclear. This CDR3 is 10 amino acids long. CDR1 SQVTM and CDR2 ANQGSEA come from the germline V gene. V dropped 7 bases and J dropped 12 bases, with 13 bases sitting between them. DNA for the CDR3: TGCAGCGGAAGAAGTAAAACGCAGTTCTTC. This gives the protein CSGRSKTQFF.

This clonotype occurred many times. This chain links TRBV2 with TRBJ1-1; D gene ambiguous. There are 18 residues in the CDR3. Trimming removed 6 bases from V and 0 bases from J, with 23 bases in between. The germline V gene has CDR1 SNHLY and CDR2 FYNNEI. CDR3 loop: CASRITRAGTSMNTEAFF. The CDR3 DNA reads as TGTGCCAGCAGGATAACCCGGGCCGGAACTTCAATGAACACTGAAGCTTTCTTT.

Ten or more counts support this clonotype. The V gene is TRBV12-3 or TRBV12-4, the J gene TRBJ1-1; maybe TRBD1 (5 bases). This CDR3 has 14 residues. Trimming took off 5 bases at V and 7 bases at J, with 17 bases between the two ends. CDR3 sequence reads: CASSPTAVSYEAFF. The CDR3 coding sequence is TGTGCCAGCAGTCCGACAGCTGTCTCATATGAAGCTTTCTTT.

This clonotype was found many times. This chain connects TRBV19 to TRBJ2-1, with D unclear. The CDR3 has 14 residues. V gave up 3 bases and J gave up 6 bases, with 12 bases separating them. CDR1 is LNHDA and CDR2 is SQIVND in the germline V gene (reference sequence). The CDR3 spells CASSIGDYFNEQFF. DNA for the CDR3: TGTGCCAGTAGTATTGGGGATTACTTCAATGAGCAGTTCTTC.